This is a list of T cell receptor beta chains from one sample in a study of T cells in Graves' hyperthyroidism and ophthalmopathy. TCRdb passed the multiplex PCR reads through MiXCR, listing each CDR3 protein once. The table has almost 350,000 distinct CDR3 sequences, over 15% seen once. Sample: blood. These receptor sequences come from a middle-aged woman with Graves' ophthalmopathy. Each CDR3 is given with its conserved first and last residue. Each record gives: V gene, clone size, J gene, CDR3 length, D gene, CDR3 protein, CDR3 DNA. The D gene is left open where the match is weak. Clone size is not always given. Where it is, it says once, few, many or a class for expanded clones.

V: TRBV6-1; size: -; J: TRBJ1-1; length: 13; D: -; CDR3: CASHRAIGTEAFF; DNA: TGTGCCAGTCACAGGGCCATTGGGACTGAAGCTTTCTTT
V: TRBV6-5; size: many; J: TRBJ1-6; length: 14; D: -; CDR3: CASSSQGLRSPLHF; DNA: TGTGCCAGCAGTTCCCAAGGGTTGCGATCACCCCTCCACTTT
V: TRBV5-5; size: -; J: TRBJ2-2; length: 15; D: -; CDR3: CASSLVVSEAGELFF; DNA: TGTGCCAGCAGCTTGGTCGTTAGCGAGGCCGGGGAGCTGTTTTTT
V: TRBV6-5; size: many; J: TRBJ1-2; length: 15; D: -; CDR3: CASSYSGQMFSGYTF; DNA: TGTGCCAGCAGTTACTCTGGACAGATGTTCTCTGGCTACACCTTC
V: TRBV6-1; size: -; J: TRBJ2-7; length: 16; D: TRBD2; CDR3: CASREVAGGNSYEQYF; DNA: TGTGCCAGCAGAGAGGTAGCGGGAGGTAATTCCTACGAGCAGTACTTC
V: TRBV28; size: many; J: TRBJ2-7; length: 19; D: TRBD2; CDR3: CASSPDPMTSGRALFEQYF; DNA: TGTGCCAGCAGTCCGGACCCCATGACTAGCGGGAGGGCCCTGTTCGAGCAGTACTTC
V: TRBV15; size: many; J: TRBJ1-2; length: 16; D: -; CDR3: CATHASRDKRNYGYTF; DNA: TGTGCCACTCATGCTTCCCGGGACAAAAGAAACTATGGCTACACCTTC
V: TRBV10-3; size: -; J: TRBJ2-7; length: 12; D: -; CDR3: CAISAAFYEQYF; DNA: TGCGCCATCAGTGCGGCATTCTACGAGCAGTACTTC
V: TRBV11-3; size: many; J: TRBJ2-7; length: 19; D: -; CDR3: CASSHYRGGLSGGGYEQYF; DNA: TGTGCCAGCAGCCACTACAGGGGAGGTCTTAGCGGAGGAGGCTACGAGCAGTACTTC
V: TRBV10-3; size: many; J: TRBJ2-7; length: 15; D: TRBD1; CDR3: CAISEVGTGVYEQYF; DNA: TGTGCCATCAGTGAAGTTGGGACAGGGGTCTACGAGCAGTACTTC
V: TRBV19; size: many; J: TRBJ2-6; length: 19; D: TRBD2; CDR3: CASLTSAGLAGTGANVLTF; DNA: TGTGCCAGTCTCACGTCGGCGGGACTAGCGGGAACTGGGGCCAACGTCCTGACTTTC
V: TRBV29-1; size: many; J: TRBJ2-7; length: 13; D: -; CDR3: CSVAYRDPYEQYF; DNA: TGCAGCGTTGCTTACAGGGACCCCTACGAGCAGTACTTC
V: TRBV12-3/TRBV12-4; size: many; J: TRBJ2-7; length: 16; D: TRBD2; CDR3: CASSSFRLAGVHEQYF; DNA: TGTGCCAGCAGTTCGTTCAGACTAGCGGGAGTCCACGAGCAGTACTTC
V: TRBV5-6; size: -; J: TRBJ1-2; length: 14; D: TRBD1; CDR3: CASRARQGMGGYTF; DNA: TGTGCCAGCAGAGCTAGACAGGGAATGGGTGGCTACACCTTC
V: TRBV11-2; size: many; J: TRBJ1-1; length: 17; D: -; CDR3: CASSPPGLLFGDTEAFF; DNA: TGTGCCAGCAGCCCCCCGGGACTCCTGTTCGGGGACACTGAAGCTTTCTTT
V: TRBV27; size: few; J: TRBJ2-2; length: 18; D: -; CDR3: CASSKRTASFANTGELFF; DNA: TGTGCCAGCAGTAAAAGGACAGCCTCGTTCGCGAACACCGGGGAGCTGTTTTTT
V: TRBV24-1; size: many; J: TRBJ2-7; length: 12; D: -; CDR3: CATSDAGDEQYF; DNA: TGTGCCACCAGTGATGCAGGGGACGAGCAGTACTTC
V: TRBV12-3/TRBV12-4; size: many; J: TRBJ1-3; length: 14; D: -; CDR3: CASRRSGSGNTIYF; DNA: TGTGCCAGTAGAAGGAGCGGCTCTGGAAACACCATATATTTT
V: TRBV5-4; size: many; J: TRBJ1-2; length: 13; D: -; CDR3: CASSLVGLEGYTF; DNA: TGTGCCAGCAGCTTGGTAGGACTGGAAGGCTACACCTTC
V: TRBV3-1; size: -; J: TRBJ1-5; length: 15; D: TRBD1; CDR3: CVSSPTGQGNQPQHF; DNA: TGTGTCAGCAGCCCGACGGGACAGGGTAATCAGCCCCAGCATTTT
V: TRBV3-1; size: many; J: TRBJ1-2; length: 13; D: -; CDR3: CASSQEPDYGYTF; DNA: TGTGCCAGCAGCCAAGAACCTGACTATGGCTACACCTTC
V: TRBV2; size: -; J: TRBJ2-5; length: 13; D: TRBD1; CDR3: CASRPGQLKTQYF; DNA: TGTGCCAGCAGGCCGGGACAGTTGAAGACCCAGTACTTC
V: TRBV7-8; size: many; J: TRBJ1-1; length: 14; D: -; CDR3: CASSSLGGGLEAFF; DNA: TGTGCCAGCAGCTCCCTTGGGGGGGGCTTAGAAGCTTTCTTT
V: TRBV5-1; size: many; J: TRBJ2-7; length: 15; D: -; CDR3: CASSFYDAGGGEQYF; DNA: TGCGCCAGCAGCTTCTACGATGCAGGGGGGGGAGAGCAGTACTTC
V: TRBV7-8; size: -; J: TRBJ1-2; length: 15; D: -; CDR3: CASSLEGRTSSGYTF; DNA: TGTGCCAGCAGCTTAGAAGGCCGGACATCGAGTGGCTACACCTTC
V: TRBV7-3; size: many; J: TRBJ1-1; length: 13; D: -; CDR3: CASSRTANTEAFF; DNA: TGTGCCAGTTCCAGGACTGCGAACACTGAAGCTTTCTTT
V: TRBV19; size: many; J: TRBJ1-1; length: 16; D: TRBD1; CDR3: CASSIRDRVSLAEAFF; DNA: TGTGCCAGTAGTATCCGAGACAGGGTTTCCCTAGCTGAAGCTTTCTTT
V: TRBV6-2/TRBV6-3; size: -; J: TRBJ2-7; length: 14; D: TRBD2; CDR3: CASSYPGLAGEQYF; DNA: TGTGCCAGCAGTTACCCCGGACTAGCGGGAGAGCAGTACTTC
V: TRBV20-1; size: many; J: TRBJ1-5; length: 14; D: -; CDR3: CSAGWGVSNQPQHF; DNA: TGCAGTGCTGGGTGGGGAGTGAGCAATCAGCCCCAGCATTTT
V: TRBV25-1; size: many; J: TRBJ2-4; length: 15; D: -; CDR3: CASSASVGPIAIQYF; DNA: TGTGCCAGCAGTGCTTCGGTCGGGCCAATCGCCATTCAGTACTTC